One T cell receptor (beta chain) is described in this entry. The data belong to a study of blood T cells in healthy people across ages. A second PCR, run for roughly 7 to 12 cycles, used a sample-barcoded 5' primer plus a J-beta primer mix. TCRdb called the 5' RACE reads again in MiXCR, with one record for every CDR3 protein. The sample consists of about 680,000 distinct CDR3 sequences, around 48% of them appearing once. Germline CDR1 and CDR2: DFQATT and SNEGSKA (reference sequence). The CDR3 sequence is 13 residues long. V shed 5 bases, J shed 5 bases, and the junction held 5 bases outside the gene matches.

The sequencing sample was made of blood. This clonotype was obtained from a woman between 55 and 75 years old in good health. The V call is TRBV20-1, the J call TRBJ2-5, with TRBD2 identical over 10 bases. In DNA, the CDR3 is TGCAGTGCTCCTCTAGCGGGGGTGGAGACCCAGTACTTC. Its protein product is CSAPLAGVETQYF.